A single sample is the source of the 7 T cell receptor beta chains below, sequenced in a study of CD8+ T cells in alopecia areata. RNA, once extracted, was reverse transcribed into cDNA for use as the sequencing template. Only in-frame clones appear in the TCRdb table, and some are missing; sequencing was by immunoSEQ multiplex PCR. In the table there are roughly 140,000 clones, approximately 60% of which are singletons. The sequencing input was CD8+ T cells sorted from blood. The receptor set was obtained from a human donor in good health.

CDR3 coding DNA: TGTGCCAGCAGCCCGTCAGGAGGGGTTGGCTATGGCTACACCTTC. It specifies CASSPSGGVGYGYTF. The chain uses TRBV9 and TRBJ1-2; D possibly corresponds to TRBD1 (5 bases). Per germline, CDR1 SGDLS and CDR2 YYNGEE. Between the trimmed V and J ends, which lost 4 bases and 4 bases, there was a span of 17 bases. The CDR3 runs to 15 residues. The entire variable domain, with the rest obtained from reference TRBV9 and TRBJ1-2, is as follows: DSGVTQTPKHLITATGQRVTLRCSPRSGDLSVYWYQQSLDQGLQFLIQYYNGEERAKGNILERFSAQQFPDLHSELNLSSLELGDSALYFCASSPSGGVGYGYTFGSGTRLTVV.

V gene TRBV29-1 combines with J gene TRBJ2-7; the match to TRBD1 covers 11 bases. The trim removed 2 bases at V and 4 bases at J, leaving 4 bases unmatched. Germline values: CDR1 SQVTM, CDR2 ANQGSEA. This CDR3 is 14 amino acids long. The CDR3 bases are TGCAGCGTTGAAAAGGGGGACAGGGGGTACGAGCAGTACTTC. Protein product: CSVEKGDRGYEQYF.

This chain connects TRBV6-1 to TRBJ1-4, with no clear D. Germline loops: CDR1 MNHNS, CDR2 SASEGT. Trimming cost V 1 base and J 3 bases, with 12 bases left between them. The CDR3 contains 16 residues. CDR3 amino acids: CASSEGQTDPNEKLFF. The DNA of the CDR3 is TGTGCCAGCAGTGAAGGGCAGACGGATCCTAATGAAAAACTGTTTTTT.

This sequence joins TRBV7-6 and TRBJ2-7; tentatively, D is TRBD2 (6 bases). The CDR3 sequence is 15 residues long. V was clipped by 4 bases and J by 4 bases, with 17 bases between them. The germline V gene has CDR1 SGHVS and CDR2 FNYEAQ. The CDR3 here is CASSSDWGVGYEQYF. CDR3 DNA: TGTGCCAGCAGCTCCGATTGGGGGGTAGGATACGAGCAGTACTTC.

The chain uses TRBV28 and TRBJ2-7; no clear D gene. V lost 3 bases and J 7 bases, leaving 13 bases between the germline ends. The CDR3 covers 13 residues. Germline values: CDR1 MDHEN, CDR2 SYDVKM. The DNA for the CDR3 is TGTGCCAGCAGTTTGACGGAATACGGGGAGCAGTACTTC. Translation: CASSLTEYGEQYF.

The chain's CDR3 is CASRGNEQFF. The CDR3 nucleotides are TGCGCCAGCAGGGGCAATGAGCAGTTCTTC. V gene TRBV5-1 combines with J gene TRBJ2-1; no definite D call. The CDR3 is made up of 10 amino acids. The V gene lost 5 bases and the J gene lost 6 bases, with 3 bases spanning the gap. From germline, CDR1 is SGHRS and CDR2 YFSETQ.

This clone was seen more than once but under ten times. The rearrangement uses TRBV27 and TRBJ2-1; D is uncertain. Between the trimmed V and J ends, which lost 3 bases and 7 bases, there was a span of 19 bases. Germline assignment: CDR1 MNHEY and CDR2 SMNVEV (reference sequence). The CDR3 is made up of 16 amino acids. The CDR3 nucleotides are TGTGCCAGCAGTTTTGGTAAGAGGAGCCTAGGGAATGAGCAGTTCTTC. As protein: CASSFGKRSLGNEQFF.